Following are 9 T cell receptor beta chains from one sample sequenced in a study of blood T cell repertoires in COVID-19. Clones were sequenced by immunoSEQ multiplex PCR, and TCRdb holds only the in-frame ones, with some missing. The sample includes approximately 130,000 clones, roughly 79% of them seen just once. The sequencing sample was made of peripheral blood. These receptors were obtained from a human donor in a cohort sampled during active COVID-19.

The chain has TRBV6-1 and TRBJ1-1; unclear D gene. CDR1 is MNHNS, CDR2 SASEGT, per germline. The CDR3 consists of 14 residues. Trimming pared 2 bases from V and 0 bases from J, leaving 7 bases between. The CDR3 sequence is CASSEHRLNTEAFF. The CDR3 nucleotides are TGTGCCAGCAGTGAACACAGACTGAACACTGAAGCTTTCTTT.

The CDR3 is CASRQGSGYTF. The CDR3 DNA reads as TGTGCCAGCCGTCAGGGATCTGGCTACACCTTC. This chain joins TRBV19 and TRBJ1-2, with D possibly TRBD1 on 5 matching bases. Germline CDR1 LNHDA, CDR2 SQIVND (reference sequence). This CDR3 contains 11 residues. V lost 9 bases and J lost 7, with 12 bases in between. The full variable domain, its missing parts supplied by reference TRBV19 and TRBJ1-2, is DGGITQSPKYLFRKEGQNVTLSCEQNLNHDAMYWYRQDPGQGLRLIYYSQIVNDFQKGDIAEGYSVSREKKESFPLTVTSAQKNPTAFYLCASRQGSGYTFGSGTRLTVV.

This clone was seen a few times. This chain joins TRBV30 and TRBJ1-5; D might be TRBD1 (5 bases). The CDR3 runs to 13 residues. The germline V gene encodes CDR1 GTSNPN and CDR2 SVGIG (reference sequence). Trimming shortened V by 4 bases and J by 5 bases, and 12 bases separated the two germline ends. The DNA for the CDR3 is TGTGCCTGGAACCAGGGCGGGGATCAGCCCCAGCATTTT. It is translated as CAWNQGGDQPQHF. The variable domain in full, with the rest retrieved from reference TRBV30 and TRBJ1-5, is SQTIHQWPATLVQPVGSPLSLECTVEGTSNPNLYWYRQAAGRGLQLLFYSVGIGQISSEVPQNLSASRPQDRQFILSSKKLLLSDSGFYLCAWNQGGDQPQHFGDGTRLSIL.

The CDR3 coding sequence is TGTGCCAGCAGTTCTCCCCCCGGGACAGGGAATTCACCCCTCCACTTT. It codes for CASSSPPGTGNSPLHF. The rearrangement uses TRBV28 and TRBJ1-6; 9 nucleotides match TRBD1. This CDR3 is 16 amino acids long. Trimming removed 4 bases from V and 7 bases from J; junction bases left unmatched: 8. The V gene's germline CDR1 is MDHEN and CDR2 SYDVKM.

This chain links TRBV12-3 or TRBV12-4 with TRBJ1-2, with 11 bases lining up with TRBD1. The V and J ends lost 7 bases and 8 bases, in that order; junction bases with no gene match: 6. This CDR3 region has 13 residues. The CDR3 nucleotides read TGTGCCAGCAAACGGACAGGGGGCTTAGGCTACACCTTC. This encodes CASKRTGGLGYTF.

This clone has just a few counts. The chain is built from TRBV5-4 and TRBJ2-7, with D unclear. Per germline, CDR1 SGHNT and CDR2 YYREEE (reference sequence). Trimming removed 0 bases at V and 4 bases at J, with 14 bases between. The CDR3 consists of 15 residues. CDR3 coding DNA: TGTGCCAGCAGCTTGGGTTCGACGGAGAAATACGAGCAGTACTTC. It specifies CASSLGSTEKYEQYF. The full variable domain, with the rest looked up from reference TRBV5-4 and TRBJ2-7, is ETGVTQSPTHLIKTRGQQVTLRCSSQSGHNTVSWYQQALGQGPQFIFQYYREEENGRGNFPPRFSGLQFPNYSSELNVNALELDDSALYLCASSLGSTEKYEQYFGPGTRLTVT.

As DNA, the CDR3 is TGTGCCAGCAGCCTGAACCCGACAGGGGGCAATCAGCCCCAGCATTTT. Its translation: CASSLNPTGGNQPQHF. V usage is TRBV6-6 and J usage is TRBJ1-5, with 8 positions matching TRBD1. Germline CDR1 is MNHNY and CDR2 is SVGAGI (reference sequence). The CDR3 contains 16 residues. J was trimmed by 2 bases and V by 6 bases; bases with no gene match: 9.

The table lists this clone with a few counts. This sequence joins TRBV5-1 and TRBJ1-2, with D uncertain. Trimming cost V 0 bases and J 3 bases, with 9 bases left between them. The CDR3 has 14 residues. Germline CDR1 is SGHRS and CDR2 is YFSETQ. The CDR3 loop reads CASSLAFGYYGYTF. The DNA of the CDR3 is TGCGCCAGCAGCTTGGCGTTCGGTTACTATGGCTACACCTTC. Complete variable domain (other parts from reference TRBV5-1 and TRBJ1-2): KAGVTQTPRYLIKTRGQQVTLSCSPISGHRSVSWYQQTPGQGLQFLFEYFSETQRNKGNFPGRFSGRQFSNSRSEMNVSTLELGDSALYLCASSLAFGYYGYTFGSGTRLTVV.

This sequence joins TRBV27 and TRBJ2-1; D unresolved. The CDR3 extends over 12 amino acids. Trimming left V 4 bases short and J 4 bases short, with 5 bases between. Looked up from germline, CDR1 is MNHEY and CDR2 is SMNVEV (reference sequence). The CDR3 nucleotides read TGTGCCAGCAGTTCCCAATACAATGAGCAGTTCTTC. Its protein is CASSSQYNEQFF.